The clone carrying this T cell receptor beta chain has just a few counts. The antigen is not known. Trimming took 5 bases from V and 5 from J, leaving 9 bases between them. CDR1 is SNHLY and CDR2 is FYNNEI in the germline V gene. The CDR3 contains 12 residues. Here immunoSEQ multiplex PCR was the method, and the copy in TCRdb shows in-frame clones only, minus some. The data contain hundreds of thousands of clones, roughly 70% of them singletons. This specimen comes from a study of cytotoxic CD8 clonotypes in ibrutinib-treated CLL. Broader study findings: Rising at ibrutinib response, clonality subsequently fell back toward baseline at progression.

Material: PBMCs, obtained after 36 months of ibrutinib treatment. The source is a human donor with chronic lymphocytic leukemia. The chain combines TRBV2 with TRBJ1-2; D is uncertain. This chain's CDR3 is CASSPGPYGYTF. Written as DNA, the CDR3 is TGTGCCAGCAGTCCGGGCCCGTATGGCTACACCTTC.